This entry lists 18 T cell receptor beta chains sequenced from one sample in a study of identical twins. Each CDR3 protein is one row after TCRdb ran MiXCR on the 5' RACE reads. The sample contains approximately 890,000 distinct CDR3 sequences, over 9% of which appear only once. This sample also belongs to another study, concerning yellow fever vaccine responses in identical twins.

The source material was PBMCs. All receptors derive from a woman aged 18-35 years in good health.

This clonotype was counted at least ten times. The V gene is TRBV5-1, the J gene TRBJ1-6, with unresolved D. CDR1 is SGHRS, CDR2 YFSETQ, per germline. Trimming pared 3 bases from V and 3 bases from J, leaving 10 bases between. This CDR3 spans 15 amino acids. The DNA for the CDR3 is TGCGCCAGCAGCTCGTTCGGGATCTATAATTCACCCCTCCACTTT. It codes for CASSSFGIYNSPLHF. Looking up the rest from reference TRBV5-1 and TRBJ1-6 gives the full variable domain: KAGVTQTPRYLIKTRGQQVTLSCSPISGHRSVSWYQQTPGQGLQFLFEYFSETQRNKGNFPGRFSGRQFSNSRSEMNVSTLELGDSALYLCASSSFGIYNSPLHFGNGTRLTVT.

This clonotype was seen a few times. This chain uses TRBV27 with TRBJ2-2; 8 positions match TRBD1. Trimming removed 6 bases from V and 0 bases from J; junction bases left unmatched: 3. CDR1 is MNHEY, CDR2 SMNVEV, per germline (reference sequence). The CDR3 spans 15 residues. The CDR3 sequence: CASRATGANTGELFF. The CDR3 bases are TGTGCCAGCAGAGCGACAGGGGCGAACACCGGGGAGCTGTTTTTT.

The chain links TRBV20-1 to TRBJ2-1; 8 bases agree with TRBD2. The CDR3 has 14 residues. V dropped 4 bases and J dropped 6; count of bases not matched to a gene: 8. Germline V gene sequence: CDR1 DFQATT, CDR2 SNEGSKA (reference sequence). CDR3 sequence reads: CSAIPGLAGNEQFF. CDR3 coding DNA: TGCAGTGCTATCCCAGGACTAGCCGGCAATGAGCAGTTCTTC.

The V call is TRBV2, the J call TRBJ2-7; D is possibly TRBD1 (5 bases). Germline V gene data show CDR1 as SNHLY and CDR2 as FYNNEI. This CDR3 region has 14 residues. Deletions cut 1 base from V and 5 bases from J, with 12 bases between. In DNA form, the CDR3 reads TGTGCCAGCAGTGAAGGAAGGGGCACCCACGAGCAGTACGTC. As protein: CASSEGRGTHEQYV.

At least ten counts were recorded for this clonotype. The rearrangement joins TRBV6-1 to TRBJ1-4; D remains unclear. In germline, CDR1 is MNHNS, CDR2 SASEGT. Deletions cut 7 bases from V and 4 bases from J, with 16 bases between. This CDR3 contains 15 residues. The CDR3, as DNA: TGTGCCAGCATGCCGACGGCGGGATATAATGAAAAACTGTTTTTT. It is translated as CASMPTAGYNEKLFF.

The rearrangement joins TRBV7-9 to TRBJ1-2; D remains ambiguous. Germline V gene lookup returns CDR1 SEHNR and CDR2 FQNEAQ (reference sequence). V was pared by 2 bases and J by 3 bases, with 16 bases between. This CDR3 is built from 16 residues. The CDR3 here is CASSLRVRQLDYGYTF. The CDR3, as DNA: TGTGCCAGCAGCTTAAGAGTTAGGCAGCTGGACTATGGCTACACCTTC.

The table lists this clonotype with a few counts. The chain carries TRBV5-5 and TRBJ2-3; a possible D gene is TRBD2 (7 bases). Trimming removed 4 bases from V and 0 bases from J, with 12 bases in between. This CDR3 contains 15 residues. The germline gives CDR1 SGHKS, CDR2 YYEKEE (reference sequence). For the CDR3, the DNA is TGTGCCAGCAGCCCGGGGGGCGGTAGCACAGATACGCAGTATTTT. Translating gives CASSPGGGSTDTQYF.

This clonotype was recorded at least ten times. This sequence joins TRBV7-9 and TRBJ2-2; D ambiguous. V was shortened by 5 bases and J by 5 bases, with 9 bases between the two germline ends. Germline-derived CDR1 and CDR2 are SEHNR and FQNEAQ (reference sequence). This CDR3 spans 13 amino acids. CDR3 region: CASSRTATGELFF. The CDR3 bases are TGTGCCAGCAGCCGAACAGCGACCGGGGAGCTGTTTTTT.

This chain connects TRBV7-2 to TRBJ2-1, with 8 bases lining up with TRBD1. V lost 5 bases, J lost 8 bases, and 8 bases stayed unmatched. Germline lookup yields CDR1 SGHTA and CDR2 FQGNSA. This CDR3 is built from 14 residues. The CDR3 spells CASSRRTGIDEQFF. The CDR3, as DNA: TGTGCCAGCAGCCGGCGGACAGGGATCGATGAGCAGTTCTTC. The full variable domain, rest sourced from reference TRBV7-2 and TRBJ2-1, is GAGVSQSPSNKVTEKGKDVELRCDPISGHTALYWYRQSLGQGLEFLIYFQGNSAPDKSGLPSDRFSAERTGGSVSTLTIQRTQQEDSAVYLCASSRRTGIDEQFFGPGTRLTVL.

This clonotype showed up just a few times. Here the CDR3 DNA reads TGCGCCAGCAGCTTGACTGTAGGAGCATATGGCTACACCTTC. Its translation: CASSLTVGAYGYTF. This chain joins TRBV5-1 and TRBJ1-2; no clear D gene. Trimming left V 1 base short and J 5 bases short, with 12 bases between. This CDR3 comprises 14 residues. Germline loops: CDR1 SGHRS, CDR2 YFSETQ.

This clonotype was observed a few times. The chain joins TRBV7-9 to TRBJ2-7, with TRBD2 identical over 9 bases. Trimming took 1 base from V and 3 from J; bases not matched to a gene: 1. CDR3 length: 14 amino acids. From germline, CDR1 is SEHNR and CDR2 FQNEAQ (reference sequence). CDR3 sequence reads: CASSLVSGSYEQYV. DNA of the CDR3: TGTGCCAGCAGCTTAGTTAGCGGGAGCTACGAGCAGTACGTC.

The J gene is TRBJ2-1, the V gene TRBV28; 12 bases are shared with TRBD2. V lost 2 bases, J lost 2 bases, and 7 bases stayed unmatched. The CDR3 sequence is 18 residues long. The germline gives CDR1 MDHEN, CDR2 SYDVKM. CDR3 sequence reads: CASSLGLAGGLAYNEQFF. In DNA, the CDR3 is TGTGCCAGCAGTTTAGGGCTAGCGGGAGGGTTAGCCTACAATGAGCAGTTCTTC.

This sequence joins TRBV7-9 and TRBJ2-7, with 11 bases fitting TRBD1. With 4 bases clipped from V and 7 bases from J, the junction kept 9 bases outside the gene matches. The CDR3 extends over 15 amino acids. Germline CDR1 SEHNR, CDR2 FQNEAQ (reference sequence). CDR3 coding DNA: TGTGCCAGCAGCTCCTTTGAGGACAGGGGGCGTGAGCAGTACGTC. Its translation is CASSSFEDRGREQYV.

Details on this clonotype: It may be a read error: a sequence one base away is much more abundant. The chain joins TRBV10-3 to TRBJ2-1; 12 positions agree with TRBD2. Germline CDR1 is ENHRY and CDR2 is SYGVKD. The CDR3 totals 18 residues. CDR3: CAISESQTSGRIYSEQFF. For the CDR3, the DNA is TGTGCCATCAGTGAGTCCCAGACTAGCGGGAGAATCTACAGTGAGCAGTTCTTC.

The chain is built from TRBV5-1 and TRBJ2-1; 7 bases align to TRBD1. The CDR3 has 14 residues. Trimming cost V 0 bases and J 10 bases; bases outside gene matches: 7. Germline CDR1 SGHRS, CDR2 YFSETQ. The CDR3 DNA is TGCGCCAGCAGCTTGGGGGTGACAGGGAACGAGCAGTTCTTC. It translates to CASSLGVTGNEQFF.

This clonotype was detected many times. This sequence joins TRBV12-3 or TRBV12-4 and TRBJ1-6; D is undetermined. Trimming took off 5 bases at V and 8 bases at J, with 13 bases between the two ends. The CDR3 consists of 14 residues. In DNA form, the CDR3 reads TGTGCCAGCAGTACCCGGGGTTCGGATTCACCCCTCCACTTT. This codes for CASSTRGSDSPLHF.

This clonotype has more than one count but fewer than ten. The V and J genes are TRBV29-1 and TRBJ2-1; TRBD2 agrees at 12 bases. CDR3 length equals 14 residues. V dropped 4 bases and J dropped 9; count of bases not matched to a gene: 7. Germline V lookup: CDR1 SQVTM, CDR2 ANQGSEA. The CDR3 DNA sequence: TGCAGCGTTGTGGCTAGCGGGAGGGCCCCTGAGCAGTTCTTC. Protein sequence: CSVVASGRAPEQFF.

The chain uses TRBV5-1 and TRBJ2-7; 8 bases agree with TRBD2. This CDR3 is built from 15 residues. Germline-derived CDR1 and CDR2 are SGHRS and YFSETQ. The V and J ends lost 4 bases and 3 bases, in that order; junction bases with no gene match: 9. As DNA, the CDR3 is TGCGCCAGCAGCCTGGTCGGGGGGGCTCGCTACGAGCAGTACTTC. The encoded protein is CASSLVGGARYEQYF.